Each of the 18 T cell receptor beta chains below was sequenced from the same sample in a study of T cell repertoires in cytomegalovirus infection (dated by TCRdb to between 2019 and 2020). The sample was run on an Illumina HiSeq 1500. The raw public data were reprocessed by TCRdb itself: fastp quality trimming at Q25, MiXCR clonotype calling, in-frame beta chains only. Every distinct CDR3 protein forms one entry, paired with its most common genes and DNA. A total of 500,000 or so distinct CDR3 sequences appear in this sample, 16% of them only once. The ten biggest clones cover more than 20% of the sample. The sample comprised CD8+ T cells from PBMCs. These receptors were taken from a human donor in good health (CMV status not recorded). Some clones in this sample may be carry-over from other donors' samples.

This clonotype was seen repeatedly, ten times or more. The chain employs TRBV7-6 and TRBJ2-3, with TRBD2 as a possible D gene (5 bases). CDR3 length: 16 residues. CDR1 SGHVS and CDR2 FNYEAQ come from the germline V gene. V dropped 2 bases and J dropped 5 bases, with 17 bases sitting between them. The CDR3 nucleotides read TGTGCCAGCAGCTTACGGGATAGCCTTGCGGGAGATACGCAGTATTTT. Translating gives CASSLRDSLAGDTQYF.

This clonotype was counted ten times or more. The rearrangement links TRBV7-3 to TRBJ2-1; weak D call: TRBD2 (5 bases). CDR1 is SGHTA and CDR2 is FQGTGA in the germline V gene. The V end lost 6 bases, the J end lost 8 bases, and 17 bases lay between the germline ends. This CDR3 contains 14 residues. The CDR3 loop is CASSPTPNGDEQFF. CDR3 DNA sequence: TGTGCCAGCAGTCCGACCCCAAACGGGGATGAGCAGTTCTTC.

In this sample, this clonotype turned up a few times. For the CDR3, the DNA is TGCACGGGGGGCAGGGATAACACTGAAGCTTTCTTT. Its protein product is CTGGRDNTEAFF. The chain joins TRBV29-1 to TRBJ1-1; TRBD1 is a possible D gene (6 bases). The CDR3 runs 12 residues. Germline CDR1 reads SQVTM; CDR2 reads ANQGSEA. The whole variable domain, remainder taken from reference TRBV29-1 and TRBJ1-1, is SAVISQKPSRDICQRGTSLTIQCQVDSQVTMMFWYRQQPGQSLTLIATANQGSEATYESGFVIDKFPISRPNLTFSTLTVSNMSPEDSSIYLCTGGRDNTEAFFGQGTRLTVV.

The V and J genes are TRBV27 and TRBJ1-2, with D possibly being TRBD1 (6 bases). V lost 5 bases and J 4 bases, leaving 11 bases between the germline ends. Germline assignment: CDR1 MNHEY and CDR2 SMNVEV (reference sequence). The CDR3 is 13 residues long. In nucleotides, the CDR3 is TGTGCCAGCAGTCTCAGGGGATTCTATGGCTACACCTTC. As protein: CASSLRGFYGYTF.

The table lists this clonotype with a few counts. V is TRBV4-1 and J is TRBJ2-1; 13 bases map to TRBD2. The CDR3 is 16 amino acids. Germline V gene lookup returns CDR1 MGHRA and CDR2 YSYEKL. V lost 4 bases to trimming and J lost 6 bases; unmatched junction nucleotides: 6. CDR3 region: CASSPPGLAGTNEQFF. The CDR3 coding sequence is TGCGCCAGCAGCCCGCCGGGACTAGCGGGAACCAATGAGCAGTTCTTC.

This clonotype came up many times. The J gene is TRBJ2-1, the V gene TRBV6-2 or TRBV6-3; 11 bases are shared with TRBD2. With V trimmed by 5 bases and J by 5 bases, 17 bases remained unmatched. The CDR3 is made up of 19 amino acids. Germline values: CDR1 MNHEY, CDR2 SVGEGT. Here the CDR3 reads CASSHRGQLAGVYDNEQFF. In DNA, the CDR3 is TGTGCCAGCAGTCACAGGGGGCAACTAGCGGGAGTTTACGACAATGAGCAGTTCTTC.

At least ten counts were recorded for this clonotype. The chain has TRBV7-9 and TRBJ2-5; D not certain. Germline V gene lookup returns CDR1 SEHNR and CDR2 FQNEAQ (reference sequence). V lost 3 bases, J lost 4 bases, and 6 bases lay in between. This CDR3 spans 12 amino acids. The CDR3 sequence: CASSFNGETQYF. CDR3 nucleotide sequence: TGTGCCAGCAGCTTTAATGGAGAGACCCAGTACTTC.

This chain joins TRBV4-2 and TRBJ2-7; TRBD2 is a possible D gene (5 bases). Trimming took off 4 bases at V and 9 bases at J, with 22 bases between the two ends. This CDR3 region has 15 residues. CDR1 LGHNA and CDR2 YNFKEQ come from the germline V gene. CDR3 loop: CASSRTRDRNQVQYF. As DNA, the CDR3 is TGTGCCAGCAGCCGAACCCGGGATCGTAACCAGGTGCAGTACTTC.

Ten or more counts support this clonotype. The V call is TRBV4-1, the J call TRBJ2-3, with 8 bases lining up with TRBD2. V lost 0 bases and J lost 2; bases outside the gene matches: 4. The germline CDR1 and CDR2 sequences are MGHRA and YSYEKL. The length of the CDR3 is 16 residues. The CDR3 nucleotides read TGCGCCAGCAGCCAAGATTTGCGGGGGGACACAGATACGCAGTATTTT. Its protein is CASSQDLRGDTDTQYF.

The chain links TRBV28 to TRBJ2-5, with D possibly TRBD1 on 6 matching bases. The V end was cut by 5 bases, the J end by 2 bases, with 15 bases between. Germline V lookup: CDR1 MDHEN, CDR2 SYDVKM. This CDR3 has 15 residues. The CDR3 DNA follows: TGTGCCAGCAGTGCCCTTGGGACATCGCAAGAGACCCAGTACTTC. It is translated as CASSALGTSQETQYF. Variable domain in full (rest from reference TRBV28 and TRBJ2-5): DVKVTQSSRYLVKRTGEKVFLECVQDMDHENMFWYRQDPGLGLRLIYFSYDVKMKEKGDIPEGYSVSREKKERFSLILESASTNQTSMYLCASSALGTSQETQYFGPGTRLLVL.

Concerning this clonotype: The junction departs from germline at one end; a sequencing error may be responsible. The genes are TRBV27 and TRBJ2-3; D is unresolved. Germline CDR1 reads MNHEY; CDR2 reads SMNVEV (reference sequence). The CDR3 has 17 amino acids. CDR3 residues: CARSLRFSSRKADTQYF. CDR3 sequence (DNA): TGTGCCAGAAGTTTACGATTCAGTAGCCGCAAGGCAGATACTCAGTATTTT.

This clonotype was detected a few times. V is TRBV6-5 and J is TRBJ2-1, with TRBD2 identical over 8 bases. V shed 7 bases and J 5 bases; nucleotides not matched to a gene: 13. Per the germline V gene, CDR1 is MNHEY and CDR2 is SVGAGI. This CDR3 has 16 amino acids. CDR3 protein: CASIPFRAGANNEQFF. The CDR3 DNA reads TGTGCCAGCATTCCTTTCCGAGCGGGAGCGAACAATGAGCAGTTCTTC.

This clonotype was counted many times. The V and J genes are TRBV20-1 and TRBJ2-5; possibly TRBD1 for D (6 bases). V was clipped by 2 bases and J by 5 bases, with 15 bases between them. From germline, CDR1 is DFQATT and CDR2 SNEGSKA (reference sequence). This CDR3 is 14 amino acids long. CDR3 nucleotides: TGCAGTGCTAGACCTAATGGGGGCTGGGAGACCCAGTACTTC. Protein product: CSARPNGGWETQYF.

This sequence joins TRBV27 and TRBJ1-1; D is unclear. Trimming shortened V by 2 bases and J by 5 bases, and 9 bases separated the two germline ends. From germline, CDR1 is MNHEY and CDR2 SMNVEV (reference sequence). This CDR3 is built from 13 residues. The CDR3 nucleotides are TGTGCCAGCAGTTTAACAGCCCTAACTGAAGCTTTCTTT. This translates into CASSLTALTEAFF.

This clonotype was recorded many times. The gene calls are TRBV14 and TRBJ1-2; perhaps TRBD1 as D (6 bases). V was shortened by 1 base and J by 4 bases, with 10 bases between the two germline ends. Germline V gives CDR1 SGHDN, CDR2 FVKESK. The CDR3 extends over 14 amino acids. The CDR3 loop is CASSQGGQSYGYTF. In DNA, the CDR3 is TGTGCCAGCAGCCAAGGCGGACAGTCCTATGGCTACACCTTC. Combining the CDR3 with reference TRBV14 and TRBJ1-2 gives the whole variable domain EAGVTQFPSHSVIEKGQTVTLRCDPISGHDNLYWYRRVMGKEIKFLLHFVKESKQDESGMPNNRFLAERTGGTYSTLKVQPAELEDSGVYFCASSQGGQSYGYTFGSGTRLTVV.

This clonotype has a count of ten or more. CDR3 sequence: CASSQAGTGESYEQYF. The CDR3, as DNA: TGTGCCAGCAGCCAAGCGGGAACGGGGGAGTCCTACGAGCAGTACTTC. This rearrangement joins TRBV4-2 to TRBJ2-7, with D possibly TRBD2 on 6 matching bases. Per germline, CDR1 LGHNA and CDR2 YNFKEQ. The V end was cut by 1 base, the J end by 1 base, with 14 bases between. This CDR3 contains 16 residues.

This clonotype was observed a few times. The rearrangement joins TRBV27 to TRBJ1-2, with D tentatively TRBD1 (5 bases). This CDR3 spans 17 amino acids. Germline values: CDR1 MNHEY, CDR2 SMNVEV (reference sequence). V gave up 5 bases and J gave up 2 bases, with 21 bases separating them. CDR3: CASSLVFPGRRNYGYTF. CDR3 sequence (DNA): TGTGCCAGCAGTCTAGTCTTCCCGGGACGCCGGAACTATGGCTACACCTTC.

The chain links TRBV27 to TRBJ2-1; TRBD2 is a possible D gene (6 bases). V was clipped by 0 bases and J by 10 bases, with 10 bases between them. The CDR3 has 13 amino acids. Germline lookup yields CDR1 MNHEY and CDR2 SMNVEV (reference sequence). This CDR3 is CASSLSRLAEQFF. CDR3 nucleotides: TGTGCCAGCAGTTTATCGAGGCTAGCGGAGCAGTTCTTC.